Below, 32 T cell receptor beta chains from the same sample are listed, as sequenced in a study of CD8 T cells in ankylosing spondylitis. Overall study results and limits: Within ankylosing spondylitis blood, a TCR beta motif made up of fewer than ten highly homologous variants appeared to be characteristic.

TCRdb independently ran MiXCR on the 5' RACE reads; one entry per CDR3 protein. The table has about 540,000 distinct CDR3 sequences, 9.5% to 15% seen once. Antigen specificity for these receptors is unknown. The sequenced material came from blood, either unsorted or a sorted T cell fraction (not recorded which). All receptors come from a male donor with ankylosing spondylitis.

The chain's CDR3 is CATSREGAGANVLTF. The CDR3 nucleotides read TGTGCCACCAGCAGAGAAGGGGCCGGGGCCAACGTCCTGACTTTC. The chain employs TRBV15 and TRBJ2-6, with D possibly being TRBD1 (5 bases). The CDR3 is made up of 15 amino acids. Trimming cost V 0 bases and J 4 bases, with 7 bases left between them. Looked up from germline, CDR1 is LNHNV and CDR2 is YYDKDF (reference sequence).

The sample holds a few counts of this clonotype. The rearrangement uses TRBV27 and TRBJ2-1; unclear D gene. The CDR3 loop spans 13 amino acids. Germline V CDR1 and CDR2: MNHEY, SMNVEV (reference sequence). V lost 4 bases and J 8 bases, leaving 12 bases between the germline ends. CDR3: CASSSPSGHEQFF. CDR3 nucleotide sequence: TGTGCCAGCAGTTCCCCCTCCGGCCATGAGCAGTTCTTC.

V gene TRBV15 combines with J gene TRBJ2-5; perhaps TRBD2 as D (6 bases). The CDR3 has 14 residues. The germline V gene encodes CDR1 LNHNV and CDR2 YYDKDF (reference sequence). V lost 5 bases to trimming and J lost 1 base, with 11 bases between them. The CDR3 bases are TGTGCCACCAGCGCCCGGGACTTCCAAGAGACCCAGTACTTC. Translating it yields CATSARDFQETQYF.

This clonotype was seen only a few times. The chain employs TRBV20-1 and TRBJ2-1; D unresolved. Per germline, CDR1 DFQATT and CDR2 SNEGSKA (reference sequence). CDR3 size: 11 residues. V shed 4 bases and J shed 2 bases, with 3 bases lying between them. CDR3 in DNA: TGCAGTGCTACGGCCTACAATGAGCAGTTCTTC. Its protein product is CSATAYNEQFF.

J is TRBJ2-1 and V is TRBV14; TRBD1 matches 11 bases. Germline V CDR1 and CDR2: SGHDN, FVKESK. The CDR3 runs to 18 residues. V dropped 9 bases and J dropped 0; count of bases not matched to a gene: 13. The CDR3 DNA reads TGTGCCAGTGCGGACAGGGGGCGCTTCCAAGGCTCCTACAATGAGCAGTTCTTC. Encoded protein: CASADRGRFQGSYNEQFF.

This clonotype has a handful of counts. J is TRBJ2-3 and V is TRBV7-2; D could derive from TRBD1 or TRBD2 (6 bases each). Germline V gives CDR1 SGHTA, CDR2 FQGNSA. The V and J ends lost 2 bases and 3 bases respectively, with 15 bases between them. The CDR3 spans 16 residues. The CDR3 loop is CASSLRGRGLTDTQYF. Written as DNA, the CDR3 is TGTGCCAGCAGCTTAAGGGGCCGGGGGCTGACAGATACGCAGTATTTT.

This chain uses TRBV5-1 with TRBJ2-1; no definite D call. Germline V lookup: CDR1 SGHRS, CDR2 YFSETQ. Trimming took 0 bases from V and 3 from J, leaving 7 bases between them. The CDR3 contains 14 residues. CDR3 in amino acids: CASSLESLYNEQFF. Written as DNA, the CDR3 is TGCGCCAGCAGCTTGGAATCTCTCTACAATGAGCAGTTCTTC.

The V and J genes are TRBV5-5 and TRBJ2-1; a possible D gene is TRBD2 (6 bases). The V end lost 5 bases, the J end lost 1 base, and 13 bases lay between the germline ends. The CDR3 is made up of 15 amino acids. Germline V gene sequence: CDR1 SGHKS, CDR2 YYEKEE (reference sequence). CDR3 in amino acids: CASRWGDRSYNEQFF. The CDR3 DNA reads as TGTGCCAGCAGATGGGGGGATAGGTCCTACAATGAGCAGTTCTTC.

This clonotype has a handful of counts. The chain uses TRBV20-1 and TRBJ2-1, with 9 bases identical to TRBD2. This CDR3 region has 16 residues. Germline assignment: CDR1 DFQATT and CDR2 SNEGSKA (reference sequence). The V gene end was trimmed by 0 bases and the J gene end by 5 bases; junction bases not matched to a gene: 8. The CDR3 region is CSARDPRLADDNEQFF. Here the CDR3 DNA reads TGCAGTGCTAGAGATCCCAGACTAGCGGACGACAATGAGCAGTTCTTC.

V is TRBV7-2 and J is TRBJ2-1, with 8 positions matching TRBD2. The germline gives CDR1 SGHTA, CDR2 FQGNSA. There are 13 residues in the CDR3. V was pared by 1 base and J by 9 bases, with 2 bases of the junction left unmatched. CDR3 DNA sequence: TGTGCCAGCAGCTTAGGACTAGCGCGTGAGCAGTTCTTC. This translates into CASSLGLAREQFF.

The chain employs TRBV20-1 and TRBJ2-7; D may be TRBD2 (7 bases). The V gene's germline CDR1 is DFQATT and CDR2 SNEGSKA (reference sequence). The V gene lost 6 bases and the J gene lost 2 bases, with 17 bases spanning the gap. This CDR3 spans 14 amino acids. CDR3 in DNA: TGCAGTGCCTCCGGAGGGGGGGGGGCCTACGAGCAGTACGTC. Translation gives CSASGGGGAYEQYV.

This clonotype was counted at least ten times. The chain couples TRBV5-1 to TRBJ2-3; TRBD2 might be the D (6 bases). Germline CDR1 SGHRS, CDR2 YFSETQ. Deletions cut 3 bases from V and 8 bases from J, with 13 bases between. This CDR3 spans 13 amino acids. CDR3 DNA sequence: TGCGCCAGCAGCTCGGTGGAGGGAGGTACGCAGTATTTT. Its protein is CASSSVEGGTQYF.

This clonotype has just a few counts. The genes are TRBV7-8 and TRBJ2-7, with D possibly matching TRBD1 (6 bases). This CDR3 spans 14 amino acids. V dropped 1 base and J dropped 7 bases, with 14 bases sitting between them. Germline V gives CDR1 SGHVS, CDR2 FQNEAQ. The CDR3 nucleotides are TGTGCCAGCAGCTTAGGTGGACAGTTTAGAGAGCAGTACGTC. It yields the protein CASSLGGQFREQYV.

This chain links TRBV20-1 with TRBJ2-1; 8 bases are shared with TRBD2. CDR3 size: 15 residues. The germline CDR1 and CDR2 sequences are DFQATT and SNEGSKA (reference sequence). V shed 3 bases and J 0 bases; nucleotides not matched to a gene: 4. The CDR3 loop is CSASKRGSSYNEQFF. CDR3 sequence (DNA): TGCAGTGCTAGTAAGCGGGGGAGCTCCTACAATGAGCAGTTCTTC.

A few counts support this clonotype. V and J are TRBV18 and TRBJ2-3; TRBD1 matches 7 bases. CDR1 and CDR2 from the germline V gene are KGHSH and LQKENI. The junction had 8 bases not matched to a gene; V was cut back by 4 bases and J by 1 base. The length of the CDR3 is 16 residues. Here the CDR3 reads CASSLDRAGGTDTQYF. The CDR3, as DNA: TGTGCCAGCTCACTTGACAGGGCCGGGGGCACAGATACGCAGTATTTT. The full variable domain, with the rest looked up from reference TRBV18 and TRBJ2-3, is NAGVMQNPRHLVRRRGQEARLRCSPMKGHSHVYWYRQLPEEGLKFMVYLQKENIIDESGMPKERFSAEFPKEGPSILRIQQVVRGDSAAYFCASSLDRAGGTDTQYFGPGTRLTVL.

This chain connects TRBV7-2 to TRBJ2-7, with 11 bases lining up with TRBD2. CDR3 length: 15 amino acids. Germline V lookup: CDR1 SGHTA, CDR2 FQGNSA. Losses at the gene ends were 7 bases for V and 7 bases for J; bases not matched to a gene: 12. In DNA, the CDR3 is TGTGCCAGCACCCCTAGCGGGAGGTCGCCTTGGGAGCAGTACTTC. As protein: CASTPSGRSPWEQYF. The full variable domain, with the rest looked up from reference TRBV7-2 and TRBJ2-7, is GAGVSQSPSNKVTEKGKDVELRCDPISGHTALYWYRQSLGQGLEFLIYFQGNSAPDKSGLPSDRFSAERTGGSVSTLTIQRTQQEDSAVYLCASTPSGRSPWEQYFGPGTRLTVT.

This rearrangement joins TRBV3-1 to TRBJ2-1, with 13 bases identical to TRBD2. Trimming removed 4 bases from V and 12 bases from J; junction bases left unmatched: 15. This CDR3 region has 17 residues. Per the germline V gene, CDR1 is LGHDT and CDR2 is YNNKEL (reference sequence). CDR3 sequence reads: CASSLTTSGRFGKVQFF. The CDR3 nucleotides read TGTGCCAGCAGCCTGACGACTAGCGGGAGGTTTGGTAAGGTGCAGTTCTTC.

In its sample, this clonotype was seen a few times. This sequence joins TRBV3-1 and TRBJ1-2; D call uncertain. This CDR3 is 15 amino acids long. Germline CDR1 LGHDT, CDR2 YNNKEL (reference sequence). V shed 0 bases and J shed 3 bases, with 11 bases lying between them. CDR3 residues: CASSQDSDGYYGYTF. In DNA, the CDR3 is TGTGCCAGCAGCCAAGATTCAGACGGATACTATGGCTACACCTTC. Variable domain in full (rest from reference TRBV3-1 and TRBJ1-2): DTAVSQTPKYLVTQMGNDKSIKCEQNLGHDTMYWYKQDSKKFLKIMFSYNNKELIINETVPNRFSPKSPDKAHLNLHINSLELGDSAVYFCASSQDSDGYYGYTFGSGTRLTVV.

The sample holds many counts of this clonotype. The CDR3 sequence is CSVTLPGLGDYGYTF. CDR3 nucleotides: TGCAGCGTCACCCTCCCGGGGCTAGGGGACTATGGCTACACCTTC. V and J are TRBV29-1 and TRBJ1-2, with D possibly being TRBD1 (5 bases). V was cut by 6 bases and J by 3 bases, with 20 bases left in between. The CDR3 is 15 amino acids. Looked up from germline, CDR1 is SQVTM and CDR2 is ANQGSEA.

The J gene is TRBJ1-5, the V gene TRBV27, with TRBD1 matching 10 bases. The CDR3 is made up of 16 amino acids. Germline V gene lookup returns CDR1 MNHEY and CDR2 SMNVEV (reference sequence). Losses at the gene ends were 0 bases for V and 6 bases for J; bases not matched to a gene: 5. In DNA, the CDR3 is TGTGCCAGCAGTTTATCATACGGGGACAGGGGTCAGCCCCAGCATTTT. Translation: CASSLSYGDRGQPQHF.

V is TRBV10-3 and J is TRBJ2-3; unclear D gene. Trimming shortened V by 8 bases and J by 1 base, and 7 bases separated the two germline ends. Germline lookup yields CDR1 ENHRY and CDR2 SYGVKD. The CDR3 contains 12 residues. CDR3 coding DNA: TGTGCCATCTGTGGGGGCACAGATACGCAGTATTTT. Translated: CAICGGTDTQYF.

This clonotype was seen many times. CDR3 sequence: CASSGGWGDIQYF. As DNA, the CDR3 is TGTGCCAGCAGCGGGGGATGGGGAGACATTCAGTACTTC. The rearrangement joins TRBV7-9 to TRBJ2-4; D is perhaps TRBD1 or TRBD2 (5 bases each). Per the germline V gene, CDR1 is SEHNR and CDR2 is FQNEAQ (reference sequence). Trimming left V 5 bases short and J 8 bases short, with 13 bases between. This CDR3 is built from 13 residues.

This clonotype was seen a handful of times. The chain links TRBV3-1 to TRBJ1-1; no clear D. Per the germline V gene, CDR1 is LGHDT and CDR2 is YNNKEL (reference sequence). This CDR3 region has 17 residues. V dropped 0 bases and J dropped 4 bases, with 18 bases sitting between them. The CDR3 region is CASSQDPRRAWGTEAFF. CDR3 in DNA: TGTGCCAGCAGCCAAGACCCCCGGCGGGCCTGGGGCACTGAAGCTTTCTTT. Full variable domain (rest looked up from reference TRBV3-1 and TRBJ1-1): DTAVSQTPKYLVTQMGNDKSIKCEQNLGHDTMYWYKQDSKKFLKIMFSYNNKELIINETVPNRFSPKSPDKAHLNLHINSLELGDSAVYFCASSQDPRRAWGTEAFFGQGTRLTVV.

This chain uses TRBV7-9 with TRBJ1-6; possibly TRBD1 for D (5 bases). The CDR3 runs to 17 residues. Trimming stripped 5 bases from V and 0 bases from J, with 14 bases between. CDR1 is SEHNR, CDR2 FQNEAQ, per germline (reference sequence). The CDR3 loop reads CASSPGLMGSYNSPLHF. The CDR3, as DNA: TGTGCCAGCAGCCCGGGGCTTATGGGCTCCTATAATTCACCCCTCCACTTT. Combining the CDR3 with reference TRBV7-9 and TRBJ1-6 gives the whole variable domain DTGVSQNPRHKITKRGQNVTFRCDPISEHNRLYWYRQTLGQGPEFLTYFQNEAQLEKSRLLSDRFSAERPKGSFSTLEIQRTEQGDSAMYLCASSPGLMGSYNSPLHFGNGTRLTVT.

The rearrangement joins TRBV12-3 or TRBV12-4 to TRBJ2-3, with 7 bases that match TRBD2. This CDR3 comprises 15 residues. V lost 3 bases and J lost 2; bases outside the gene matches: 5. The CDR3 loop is CASSFTSVNTDTQYF. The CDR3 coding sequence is TGTGCCAGCAGTTTCACTAGCGTAAACACAGATACGCAGTATTTT.

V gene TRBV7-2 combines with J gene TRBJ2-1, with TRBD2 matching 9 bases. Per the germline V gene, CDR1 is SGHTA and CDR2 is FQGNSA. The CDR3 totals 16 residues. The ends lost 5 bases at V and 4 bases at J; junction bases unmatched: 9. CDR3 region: CASSPGGAGGYNEQFF. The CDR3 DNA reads TGTGCCAGCAGCCCAGGGGGTGCGGGAGGGTACAATGAGCAGTTCTTC.

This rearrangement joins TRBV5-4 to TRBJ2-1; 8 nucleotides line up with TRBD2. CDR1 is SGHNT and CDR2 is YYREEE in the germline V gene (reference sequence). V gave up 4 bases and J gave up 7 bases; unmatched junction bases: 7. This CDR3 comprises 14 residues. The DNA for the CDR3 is TGTGCCAGCAGCCTCCCTAGCGGGCTGAATGAGCAGTTCTTC. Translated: CASSLPSGLNEQFF. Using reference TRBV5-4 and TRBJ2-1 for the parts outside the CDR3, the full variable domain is ETGVTQSPTHLIKTRGQQVTLRCSSQSGHNTVSWYQQALGQGPQFIFQYYREEENGRGNFPPRFSGLQFPNYSSELNVNALELDDSALYLCASSLPSGLNEQFFGPGTRLTVL.

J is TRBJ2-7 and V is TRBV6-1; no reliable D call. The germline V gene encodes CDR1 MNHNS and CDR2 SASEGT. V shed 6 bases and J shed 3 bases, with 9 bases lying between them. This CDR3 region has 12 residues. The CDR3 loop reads CASSYSFYEQYF. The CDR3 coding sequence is TGTGCCAGCAGCTATTCCTTCTACGAGCAGTACTTC.

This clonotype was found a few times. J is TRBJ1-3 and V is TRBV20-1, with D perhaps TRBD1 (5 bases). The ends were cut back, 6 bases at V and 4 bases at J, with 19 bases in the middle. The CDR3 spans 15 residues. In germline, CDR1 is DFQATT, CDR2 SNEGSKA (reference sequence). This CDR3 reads CSADLTGAPGNTIYF. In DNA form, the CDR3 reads TGCAGTGCGGATTTAACAGGCGCACCCGGAAACACCATATATTTT.

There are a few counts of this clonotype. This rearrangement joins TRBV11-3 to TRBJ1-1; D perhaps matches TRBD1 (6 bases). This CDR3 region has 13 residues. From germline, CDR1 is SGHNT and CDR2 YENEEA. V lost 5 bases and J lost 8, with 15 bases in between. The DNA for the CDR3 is TGTGCCAGCAGCCCCGGGGGCAGACAAGAAGCTTTCTTT. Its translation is CASSPGGRQEAFF.

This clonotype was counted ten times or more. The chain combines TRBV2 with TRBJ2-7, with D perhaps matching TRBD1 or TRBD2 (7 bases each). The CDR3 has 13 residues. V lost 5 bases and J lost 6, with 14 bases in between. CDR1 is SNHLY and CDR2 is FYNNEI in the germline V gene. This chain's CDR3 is CASSIGGDSEQYF. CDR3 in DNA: TGTGCCAGCAGTATAGGGGGGGACAGCGAGCAGTACTTC.

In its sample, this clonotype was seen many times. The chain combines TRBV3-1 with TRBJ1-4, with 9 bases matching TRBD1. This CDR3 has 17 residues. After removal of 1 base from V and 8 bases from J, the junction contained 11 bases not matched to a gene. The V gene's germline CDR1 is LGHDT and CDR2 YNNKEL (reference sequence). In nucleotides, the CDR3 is TGTGCCAGCAGCCAAGTAGGTAGGACAGGGGTCGGCGAAAAACTGTTTTTT. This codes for CASSQVGRTGVGEKLFF.